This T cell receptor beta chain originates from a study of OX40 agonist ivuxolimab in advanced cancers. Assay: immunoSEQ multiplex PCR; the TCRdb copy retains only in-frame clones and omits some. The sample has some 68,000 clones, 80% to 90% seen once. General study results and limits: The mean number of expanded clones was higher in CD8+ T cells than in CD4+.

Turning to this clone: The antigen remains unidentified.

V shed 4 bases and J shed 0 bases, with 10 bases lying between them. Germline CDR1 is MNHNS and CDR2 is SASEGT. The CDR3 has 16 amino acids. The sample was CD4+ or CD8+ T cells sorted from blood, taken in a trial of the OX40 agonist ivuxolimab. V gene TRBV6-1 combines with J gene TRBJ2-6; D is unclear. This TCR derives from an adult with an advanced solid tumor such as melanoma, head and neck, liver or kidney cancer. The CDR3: CASSVGSFSGANVLTF. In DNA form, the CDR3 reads TGTGCCAGCAGTGTTGGCAGCTTCTCTGGGGCCAACGTCCTGACTTTC.